One sample yielded the 21 T cell receptor beta chains listed below, sequenced in a study of blood T cell repertoires in COVID-19. TCRdb's table, derived via immunoSEQ multiplex PCR, lists solely in-frame clones and lacks some. Of 150,000 to 200,000 clones in the sample, roughly three quarters are singletons; the top ten hold around 7.9%. Sequenced: peripheral blood. These receptors were collected from a woman aged 45-59 years with active or convalescent COVID-19.

The rearrangement joins TRBV28 to TRBJ1-2, with D perhaps matching TRBD1 (6 bases). This CDR3 has 12 amino acids. V was clipped by 6 bases and J by 7 bases, with 12 bases between them. Germline CDR1 MDHEN, CDR2 SYDVKM. CDR3 nucleotide sequence: TGTGCCAGCAGCTACAGGGCTCGTGGCTACACCTTC. Residues: CASSYRARGYTF.

The chain joins TRBV18 to TRBJ1-4; D is unresolved. Germline V gene sequence: CDR1 KGHSH, CDR2 LQKENI. Trimming removed 3 bases from V and 0 bases from J, with 8 bases in between. CDR3 length: 15 residues. The CDR3 here is CASSPGLATNEKLFF. In DNA, the CDR3 is TGTGCCAGCTCACCCGGACTTGCAACTAATGAAAAACTGTTTTTT.

The chain employs TRBV2 and TRBJ1-1, with 7 bases lining up with TRBD1. The V and J ends lost 6 bases and 1 base, in that order; junction bases with no gene match: 11. Germline assignment: CDR1 SNHLY and CDR2 FYNNEI. There are 16 residues in the CDR3. The CDR3 nucleotides read TGTGCCAGCAGCTGGGGTAGACAGGGAAAGAACACTGAAGCTTTCTTT. Translating it yields CASSWGRQGKNTEAFF.

This chain links TRBV12-2 with TRBJ2-1; the table's D call TRBD2 went unverified against the DNA. TRBV12-2 is a known pseudogene. The CDR3 is 15 amino acids. The CDR3, as DNA: TGTGCAAGTCGCTTAGGGAGGAGGGGCTACAATGAGCAGTTCTTC. It translates to CASRLGRRGYNEQFF.

The V call is TRBV2, the J call TRBJ2-1, with D unresolved. V lost 2 bases to trimming and J lost 10 bases, with 9 bases between them. CDR3 length: 12 amino acids. Germline V gene data show CDR1 as SNHLY and CDR2 as FYNNEI. CDR3 residues: CASSESVYEQFF. CDR3 nucleotides: TGTGCCAGCAGTGAAAGCGTATACGAGCAGTTCTTC.

The chain joins TRBV3-1 (or the pseudogene TRBV3-2) to TRBJ2-2; TRBD2 aligns across 14 bases. The CDR3 sequence is 21 residues long. The germline gives CDR1 LGHDT, CDR2 YNNKEL (reference sequence). The ends lost 1 base at V and 3 bases at J; junction bases unmatched: 13. The CDR3 nucleotides are TGTGCCAGCAGCCAAGCGGGTATTCCGGGACTAGCGGGAGAGGACACCGGGGAGCTGTTTTTT. This gives the protein CASSQAGIPGLAGEDTGELFF.

The chain combines TRBV30 with TRBJ2-3, with TRBD2 as a possible D gene (5 bases). Germline V gene data show CDR1 as GTSNPN and CDR2 as SVGIG (reference sequence). This CDR3 is 13 amino acids long. The CDR3 region is CASYRGSTDTQYF. CDR3 sequence (DNA): TGTGCATCCTACCGGGGTAGCACAGATACGCAGTATTTT.

The genes are TRBV30 and TRBJ1-6, with D hard to call. The V end was cut by 1 base, the J end by 7 bases, with 8 bases between. This CDR3 region has 13 residues. Germline-derived CDR1 and CDR2 are GTSNPN and SVGIG (reference sequence). This CDR3 is CAWSATANSPLHF. CDR3 sequence (DNA): TGTGCCTGGAGTGCCACCGCGAATTCACCCCTCCACTTT.

The chain couples TRBV18 to TRBJ1-1, with 11 nucleotides matching TRBD1. Germline CDR1 and CDR2: KGHSH and LQKENI. There are 15 residues in the CDR3. The V segment lost 4 bases and the J segment 7 bases; nucleotides outside the gene matches: 8. CDR3 residues: CASSLRTGGANEAFF. The CDR3 DNA sequence: TGTGCCAGCTCACTAAGGACAGGGGGCGCAAATGAAGCTTTCTTT.

This sequence joins TRBV7-9 and TRBJ2-2; TRBD2 aligns across 7 bases. The CDR3 contains 15 residues. With 3 bases clipped from V and 3 bases from J, the junction kept 4 bases outside the gene matches. Germline lookup yields CDR1 SEHNR and CDR2 FQNEAQ (reference sequence). The CDR3: CASSLGAGDTGELFF. CDR3 nucleotide sequence: TGTGCCAGCAGCTTGGGTGCGGGAGACACCGGGGAGCTGTTTTTT.

The chain combines TRBV5-4 with TRBJ2-3; maybe TRBD1 (6 bases). The CDR3 loop spans 15 amino acids. V lost 2 bases, J lost 5 bases, and 15 bases lay in between. CDR1 and CDR2 (germline): SGHNT, YYREEE (reference sequence). CDR3 in amino acids: CASSFRDNGQDTQYF. CDR3 coding DNA: TGTGCCAGCAGCTTCCGGGACAATGGGCAAGATACGCAGTATTTT.

This chain uses TRBV5-1 with TRBJ1-1; D is unclear. The CDR3 loop spans 13 amino acids. Germline assignment: CDR1 SGHRS and CDR2 YFSETQ. V was clipped by 6 bases and J by 0 bases, with 9 bases between them. CDR3 loop: CASKAAMNTEAFF. The DNA of the CDR3 is TGCGCCAGCAAGGCGGCCATGAACACTGAAGCTTTCTTT.

The rearrangement links TRBV19 to TRBJ2-3; D perhaps matches TRBD2 (5 bases). Trimming took off 5 bases at V and 6 bases at J, with 18 bases between the two ends. The germline V gene has CDR1 LNHDA and CDR2 SQIVND (reference sequence). CDR3 size: 15 residues. CDR3 DNA sequence: TGTGCCAGTAGTCCAAACCTAGCCAGTGGGGATACGCAGTATTTT. This sequence encodes CASSPNLASGDTQYF. Variable domain in full (rest from reference TRBV19 and TRBJ2-3): DGGITQSPKYLFRKEGQNVTLSCEQNLNHDAMYWYRQDPGQGLRLIYYSQIVNDFQKGDIAEGYSVSREKKESFPLTVTSAQKNPTAFYLCASSPNLASGDTQYFGPGTRLTVL.

The CDR3 DNA is TGCAGCGCTAAGGGAGAACTGATTAACTATGGCTACACCTTC. Translation gives CSAKGELINYGYTF. The chain uses TRBV29-1 and TRBJ1-2, with D unclear. Germline values: CDR1 SQVTM, CDR2 ANQGSEA. Trimming stripped 7 bases from V and 1 base from J, with 16 bases between. The CDR3 extends over 14 amino acids.

The chain couples TRBV15 to TRBJ2-7, with D possibly matching TRBD2 (7 bases). The CDR3 covers 17 residues. Germline CDR1 and CDR2: LNHNV and YYDKDF (reference sequence). Trimming cost V 0 bases and J 2 bases, with 17 bases left between them. DNA of the CDR3: TGTGCCACCAGCAGAGATGGGGGGGCGGGGTTTACCTACGAGCAGTACTTC. Protein sequence: CATSRDGGAGFTYEQYF.

This chain links TRBV4-2 with TRBJ2-3, with TRBD2 identical over 8 bases. The CDR3 is 17 amino acids. The germline V gene has CDR1 LGHNA and CDR2 YNFKEQ. V shed 2 bases, J shed 0 bases, and the junction held 7 bases outside the gene matches. CDR3 residues: CASSQLGSSGSTDTQYF. The CDR3 DNA follows: TGTGCCAGCAGCCAATTGGGATCTAGCGGGAGCACAGATACGCAGTATTTT.

The V and J genes are TRBV10-3 and TRBJ2-5; 7 bases are a match to TRBD1. Germline CDR1 reads ENHRY; CDR2 reads SYGVKD. The CDR3 totals 14 residues. V lost 4 bases and J lost 3; bases outside the gene matches: 5. The chain's CDR3 is CAISGQGMEETQYF. CDR3 nucleotides: TGTGCCATCAGTGGACAGGGCATGGAAGAGACCCAGTACTTC.

The chain links TRBV4-2 to TRBJ2-7, with 7 positions matching TRBD2. CDR1 LGHNA and CDR2 YNFKEQ come from the germline V gene. This CDR3 region has 16 residues. With V trimmed by 2 bases and J by 0 bases, 7 bases remained unmatched. CDR3 DNA: TGTGCCAGCAGCCAATACCTAGCGGCTCCCTCCTACGAGCAGTACTTC. Encoded protein: CASSQYLAAPSYEQYF.

This clone was found once. The chain has TRBV9 and TRBJ2-2, with D possibly being TRBD2 (6 bases). This CDR3 is 16 amino acids long. Deletions cut 0 bases from V and 5 bases from J, with 14 bases between. CDR1 and CDR2 (germline): SGDLS, YYNGEE. The CDR3 DNA sequence: TGTGCCAGCAGCGTAGACGGGGGAGCTAGAACCGGGGAGCTGTTTTTT. It yields the protein CASSVDGGARTGELFF.

The V call is TRBV7-3, the J call TRBJ1-1; 7 bases line up with TRBD1. Trimming cost V 0 bases and J 1 base; bases outside gene matches: 2. The CDR3 covers 15 residues. From germline, CDR1 is SGHTA and CDR2 FQGTGA. CDR3 nucleotide sequence: TGTGCCAGCAGCTTAACTGCAGGGGGGAACACTGAAGCTTTCTTT. Translated, it gives CASSLTAGGNTEAFF.

As to this clone: The junction and the germline gene differ at one end; a read error may be behind it. The chain recombines TRBV14 with TRBJ2-7, with D uncertain. This CDR3 spans 11 amino acids. Germline V gene data show CDR1 as SGHDN and CDR2 as FVKESK. This CDR3 reads CASSPPWASGF. The CDR3 DNA reads TGTGCCAGCAGCCCACCGTGGGCCTCCGGATTC. Drawing the rest from reference TRBV14 and TRBJ2-7, the complete variable domain is EAGVTQFPSHSVIEKGQTVTLRCDPISGHDNLYWYRRVMGKEIKFLLHFVKESKQDESGMPNNRFLAERTGGTYSTLKVQPAELEDSGVYFCASSPPWASGFGPGTRLTVT.